Sequencing of this TCR beta chain was carried out in a study of T cells expressing NK-cell markers. Study context: Repertoires of TCR beta were obtained from T cells sorted as CD3+CD56+NKG2C+, CD3+CD56+NKG2C- and CD3+CD56-NKG2C+. Study-wide results and limits: A range of 1.0-7.0% of CD8+ T cells consisted of dominant NKG2C+ clonotypes in several donors. The leading position in the CD3+CD56-NKG2C+ fraction of several donors also went to these clonotypes.

Remarks on this clonotype: The antigen is undetermined.

The CDR3 covers 14 residues. CDR1 and CDR2 (germline): SEHNR, FQNEAQ (reference sequence). 5'RACE template switching with UMIs generated TCR beta cDNA. Each CDR3 protein gets one entry in TCRdb, which reprocessed the 5' RACE reads and gives no DNA. This specimen shows more than 400,000 distinct CDR3 sequences; the ten leading clones hold 7.3%. The sequence was collected from a woman aged 18 to 75 in good health. The V and J genes are TRBV7-9 and TRBJ2-1; the D call from TCRdb, TRBD2, cannot be confirmed without DNA. Sample: blood T cells: a sorted CD56 or NKG2C T cell subset, CD4+ or CD8+ T cells, or bulk PBMC T cells (not recorded which). The CDR3 spells CASSLELGYNEQFF.